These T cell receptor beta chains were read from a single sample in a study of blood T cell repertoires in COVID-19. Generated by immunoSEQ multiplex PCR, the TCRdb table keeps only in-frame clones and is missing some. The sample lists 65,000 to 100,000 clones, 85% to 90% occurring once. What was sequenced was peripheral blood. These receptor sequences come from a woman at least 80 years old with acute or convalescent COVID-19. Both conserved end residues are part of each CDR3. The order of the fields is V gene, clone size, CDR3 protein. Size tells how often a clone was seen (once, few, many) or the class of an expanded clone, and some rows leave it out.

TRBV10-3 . CAISESVTRFPGELFF
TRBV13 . CASSLLTGSGANVLTF
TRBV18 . CASSPPTERNYGYTF
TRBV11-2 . CASTLSLRDEQYF
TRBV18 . CASSPSGEGNYGYTF
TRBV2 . CASTGQVSSSTEAFF
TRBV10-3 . CAISEIGRAETQYF
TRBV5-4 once CASSLGGVLDNEQFF
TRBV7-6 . CASSLEIPTISYEQYF
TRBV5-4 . CASSPRPPNYGYTF
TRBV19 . CASRRLAGGNEQFF
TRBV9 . CASSGGLAGRTDTQYF
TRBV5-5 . CASSSPGFGSYEQYF
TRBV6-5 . CASSRGTGAPEQYF